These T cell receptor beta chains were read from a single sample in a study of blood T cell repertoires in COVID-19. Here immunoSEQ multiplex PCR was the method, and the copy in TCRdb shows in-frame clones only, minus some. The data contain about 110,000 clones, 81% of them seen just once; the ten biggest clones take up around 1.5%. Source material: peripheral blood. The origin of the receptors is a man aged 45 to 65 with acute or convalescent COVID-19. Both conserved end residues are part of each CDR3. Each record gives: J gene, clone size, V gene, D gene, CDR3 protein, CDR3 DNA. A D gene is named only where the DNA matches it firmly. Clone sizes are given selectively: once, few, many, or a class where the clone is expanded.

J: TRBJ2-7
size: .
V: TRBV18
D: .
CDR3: CASSPLDRYSYEQYF
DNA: TGTGCCAGCTCCCCCTTGGACAGATACTCCTACGAGCAGTACTTC

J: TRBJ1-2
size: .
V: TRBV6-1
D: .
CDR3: CASSEGRDFYGYTF
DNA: TGTGCCAGCAGTGAAGGAAGGGACTTCTATGGCTACACCTTC

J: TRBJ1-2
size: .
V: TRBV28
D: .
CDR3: CASSLYPQQTYGYTF
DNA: TGTGCCAGCAGTTTATACCCACAGCAAACCTATGGCTACACCTTC

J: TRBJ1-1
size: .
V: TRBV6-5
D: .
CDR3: CASTPSTGSTEAFF
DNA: TGTGCCAGCACCCCGTCCACCGGGTCCACTGAAGCTTTCTTT

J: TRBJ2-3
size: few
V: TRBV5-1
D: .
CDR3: CASSLPGTDTQYF
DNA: TGCGCCAGCAGCTTGCCGGGCACAGATACGCAGTATTTT

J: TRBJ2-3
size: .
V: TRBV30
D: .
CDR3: CAWSPSRRTDTQYF
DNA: TGTGCCTGGAGTCCTAGCAGGCGCACAGATACGCAGTATTTT

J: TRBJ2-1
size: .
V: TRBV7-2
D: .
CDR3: CASSLGAGLTYNEQFF
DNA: TGTGCCAGCAGCTTAGGGGCAGGGTTAACCTACAATGAGCAGTTCTTC

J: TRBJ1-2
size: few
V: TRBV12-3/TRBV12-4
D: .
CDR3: CASTTPGGGYTF
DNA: TGTGCCAGCACCACGCCCGGGGGAGGCTACACCTTC

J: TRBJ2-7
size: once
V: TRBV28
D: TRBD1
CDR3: CASSLFQGAPYEQYF
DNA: TGTGCCAGCAGTTTATTTCAGGGGGCCCCCTACGAGCAGTACTTC

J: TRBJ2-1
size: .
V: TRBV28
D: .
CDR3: CASSLYRGADHNEQFF
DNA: TGTGCCAGCAGTTTATATCGGGGGGCAGATCACAATGAGCAGTTCTTC

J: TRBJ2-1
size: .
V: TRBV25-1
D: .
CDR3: CASTRLPGNEQFF
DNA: TGTGCCAGCACTCGACTACCGGGGAATGAGCAGTTCTTC

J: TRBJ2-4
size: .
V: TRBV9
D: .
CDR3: CASSVKTGSGVENIQYF
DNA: TGTGCCAGCAGCGTTAAAACAGGGTCGGGTGTGGAAAACATTCAGTACTTC

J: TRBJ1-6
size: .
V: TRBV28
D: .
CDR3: CASSFKVRNSPLHF
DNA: TGTGCCAGCAGTTTTAAGGTGCGGAATTCACCCCTCCACTTT

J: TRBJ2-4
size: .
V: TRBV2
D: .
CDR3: CASSPRGGANIQYF
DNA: TGTGCCAGCAGCCCGAGGGGGGGCGCTAACATTCAGTACTTC

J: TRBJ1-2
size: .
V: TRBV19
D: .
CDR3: CASQSAVGYGYTF
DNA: TGTGCCAGTCAGTCTGCGGTAGGATATGGCTACACCTTC

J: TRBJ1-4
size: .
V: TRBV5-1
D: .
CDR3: CASSLTGPDEKLFF
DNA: TGCGCCAGCAGCTTGACAGGCCCGGACGAAAAACTGTTTTTT